This TCR beta chain was identified during a study of post-analysis software for immune sequencing data. Study-wide context: Progressive-relapsing, secondary progressive and relapsing-remitting multiple sclerosis were among the disease courses included.

In regard to this clonotype: The antigen is undetermined.

Findings and caveats of the study: Relative to controls, patients with multiple sclerosis showed significantly lower normalized Chao1 diversity. Co-batched samples clustered tightly together by F measure.

Tagging with unique molecular identifiers was a feature of the TCR beta cDNA libraries. There were roughly 0.95 to 11 million T cells, and approximately 500,000 cDNA molecules came from them. One entry per CDR3 protein, called by TCRdb with MiXCR from the PCR reads. The sample contains about 460,000 distinct CDR3 sequences, approximately 45% of which appear only once. The sequencing sample was made of blood. The sequence was collected from a girl aged 5-17 years with multiple sclerosis.

The DNA for the CDR3 is TGTGCCAGCAACTACGGGGGACAGGGCTACAATGAGCAGTACTTC. This encodes CASNYGGQGYNEQYF. J is TRBJ2-5 and V is TRBV6-6; TRBD1 aligns across 9 bases. This CDR3 contains 15 residues. The V and J ends lost 7 bases and 11 bases, in that order; junction bases with no gene match: 17. Germline-derived CDR1 and CDR2 are MNHNY and SVGAGI (reference sequence).